This T cell receptor beta chain was sequenced during a study of blood T cell repertoires in COVID-19. Study at large: Sample material is recorded as cDNA or gDNA derived from T cells, B-cell-depleted T cells, or PBMCs.

Between the trimmed V and J ends, which lost 4 bases and 1 base, there was a span of 7 bases. The CDR3 has 13 residues. Germline CDR1 is MRHNA and CDR2 is SNTAGT. Profiled with immunoSEQ multiplex PCR; TCRdb holds only in-frame clones, not every one. This table has 350,000 to 550,000 clones, around 88% appearing once. The chain recombines TRBV6-4 with TRBJ1-1; D not resolved. Sequences were obtained from peripheral blood. The source is a woman aged 30 to 39 with acute or convalescent COVID-19. The CDR3: CASSVIANTEAFF. DNA of the CDR3: TGTGCCAGCAGTGTCATAGCGAACACTGAAGCTTTCTTT.